A selection of T cell receptor beta chains follows, all from one sample in a study of regulatory T cells in long-lasting Graves disease. TCRdb reprocessed the multiplex PCR reads via MiXCR and lists one record per CDR3 protein. The repertoire holds just over 600,000 distinct CDR3 sequences, with about 16% as singletons. These records were also assigned to another study, of T cells in Graves' hyperthyroidism and ophthalmopathy.

The starting material was peripheral blood mononuclear cells (PBMCs), obtained at new diagnosis, from a patient treated with antithyroid drugs. The receptors were sampled from a woman in her 30s with Graves disease. Each CDR3 is given with its conserved first and last residue. D genes are given only for firm matches. Only part of the rows carry a size: once, few, many, or a class if the clone is expanded.

cdr3_nt,cdr3_aa,clone_size,v_call,j_call,d_call
TGTGCCATCGGAGGGGTTTCCTACGAGCAGTACTTC,CAIGGVSYEQYF,NA,TRBV10-3,TRBJ2-7,NA
TGTGCCAGCAGCCACGAAACGCAAACACCCCTCCACTTT,CASSHETQTPLHF,many,TRBV6-1,TRBJ1-6,NA
TGTGCCAGCAGTTTTTGGTCGACAGATACGCAGTATTTT,CASSFWSTDTQYF,many,TRBV12-3/TRBV12-4,TRBJ2-3,NA
TGTGCCAGCAGCTCCACAGATACGCAGTATTTT,CASSSTDTQYF,many,TRBV7-9,TRBJ2-3,NA
TGTGCCAGTAGTACACCGTCCGGAGATACGCAGTATTTT,CASSTPSGDTQYF,few,TRBV19,TRBJ2-3,NA
TGTGCCAGCAGCTTGTCCGGGACAGGGGCCAATGAGCAGTTCTTC,CASSLSGTGANEQFF,NA,TRBV7-2,TRBJ2-1,TRBD1
TGTGCCAGCAGCTCTGACAGTCGCGCCTACGAGCAGTACTTC,CASSSDSRAYEQYF,many,TRBV28,TRBJ2-7,NA
TGCAGTGCTAGTTTGGTAGCGGGCTATTCCCCCACCTACGAGCAGTACTTC,CSASLVAGYSPTYEQYF,many,TRBV20-1,TRBJ2-7,TRBD2
TGCGCCAGCAGCCAAAAGACGGGGGGGGTTGAGACCCAGTACTTC,CASSQKTGGVETQYF,NA,TRBV4-1,TRBJ2-5,TRBD2
TGTGCCAGCAAGGAGGGGGCAGTGAACACTGAAGCTTTCTTT,CASKEGAVNTEAFF,few,TRBV6-1,TRBJ1-1,TRBD1
TGCAGCGTTCAGTCCGGGGGCAGGTCCTACGAGCAGTACTTC,CSVQSGGRSYEQYF,NA,TRBV29-1,TRBJ2-7,NA
TGTGCCAGCAGTGTGGATTCGTACAATGAGCAGTTCTTC,CASSVDSYNEQFF,many,TRBV2,TRBJ2-1,NA
TGTGCCAGCAGCTTAGTATTGGTCCCACCGGTAGGACTAGTTCTTGGCGAGCAGTACTTC,CASSLVLVPPVGLVLGEQYF,NA,TRBV7-8,TRBJ2-7,TRBD2
TGTGCCAGCAGCCCTATAGAAGGGCTAGCCAAAAACATTCAGTACTTC,CASSPIEGLAKNIQYF,few,TRBV7-9,TRBJ2-4,NA
TGTGCCAGCAACATGATCGGACGGATAAATCAGCCCCAGCATTTT,CASNMIGRINQPQHF,many,TRBV28,TRBJ1-5,NA
TGTGCCAGCAGCATCAACAGGGTCGCGGCTTTCTTT,CASSINRVAAFF,NA,TRBV7-9,TRBJ1-1,NA
TGTGCCAGCAGCCATACGGGAGAGAAAGATACGCAGTATTTT,CASSHTGEKDTQYF,few,TRBV3-1,TRBJ2-3,NA
TGTGCCAGCAGTTCGACGGGACAGGGATCTACCGGGGAGCTGTTTTTT,CASSSTGQGSTGELFF,many,TRBV28,TRBJ2-2,TRBD1
TGTGCCAGCAGCTCCCTAAGGACGGTACCCTATGGCTACACCTTC,CASSSLRTVPYGYTF,few,TRBV13,TRBJ1-2,NA
TGTGCCAGCAGTACAGAAGCCACCGGGGAGCTGTTTTTT,CASSTEATGELFF,NA,TRBV11-1,TRBJ2-2,NA
TGTGCCAGCAGCCCCCCAGGGTGGTACCGTACCGGGGAGCTGTTTTTT,CASSPPGWYRTGELFF,few,TRBV3-1,TRBJ2-2,NA
TGTGCCAGCAGCCAAGTTAAATCCCTCTCAATGGGAGAGCAGTTCTTC,CASSQVKSLSMGEQFF,NA,TRBV3-1,TRBJ2-1,NA
TGTGCCAGCAGCCAACGGGGGCAAGAGACCCAGTACTTC,CASSQRGQETQYF,many,TRBV3-1,TRBJ2-5,NA
TGCGCCTCACAACCGAGTACCTACAATGAGCAGTTCTTC,CASQPSTYNEQFF,many,TRBV5-1,TRBJ2-1,NA
TGTGCCAGTATCCGGGACCGGGGGCTCAATGAGCAGTTCTTC,CASIRDRGLNEQFF,many,TRBV2,TRBJ2-1,NA
TGTGCCAGCAGCCGGACTGAGGATTCACCCCTCCACTTT,CASSRTEDSPLHF,many,TRBV3-1,TRBJ1-6,NA
TGTGCCTGGACCCGTCGGGGGGCCGCCCTTGGGCAGTACTTC,CAWTRRGAALGQYF,NA,TRBV30,TRBJ2-7,NA
TGTGCCACCAAGGACAGGGGCAATCAGCCCCAGCATTTT,CATKDRGNQPQHF,NA,TRBV19,TRBJ1-5,TRBD1
TGCGCCACCCAGTCCCAGGTGAACCCCTACGAGCAGTACTTC,CATQSQVNPYEQYF,NA,TRBV10-1,TRBJ2-7,NA
TGTGCCAGCAGTCGACAGGGGAAAGACTATGGCTACACCTTC,CASSRQGKDYGYTF,many,TRBV6-1,TRBJ1-2,TRBD1
TGTGCCATCAGTGAGTCGACTGAAAGCTCCTACGAGCAGTACTTC,CAISESTESSYEQYF,many,TRBV10-3,TRBJ2-7,NA
TGTGCCAGCAGCTTAGGCGACGGGATCCCAAGTAGTGGCTACACCTTC,CASSLGDGIPSSGYTF,NA,TRBV7-9,TRBJ1-2,NA